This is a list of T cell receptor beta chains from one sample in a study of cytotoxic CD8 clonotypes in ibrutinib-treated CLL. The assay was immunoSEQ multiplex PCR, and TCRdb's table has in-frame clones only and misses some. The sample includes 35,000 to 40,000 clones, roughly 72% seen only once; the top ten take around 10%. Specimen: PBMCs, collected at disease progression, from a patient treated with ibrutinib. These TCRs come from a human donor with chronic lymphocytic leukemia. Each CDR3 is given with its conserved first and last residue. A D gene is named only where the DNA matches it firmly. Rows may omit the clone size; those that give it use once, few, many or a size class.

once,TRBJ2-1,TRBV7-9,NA,TGTGCCAGCAGCTTCCAGGGGGCGGGGGATGAGCAGTTCTTC,CASSFQGAGDEQFF
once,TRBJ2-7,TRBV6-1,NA,TGTGCCAGCACCGAACACACAGGGGACTACTACGAGCAGTACTTC,CASTEHTGDYYEQYF
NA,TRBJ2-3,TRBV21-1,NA,TGTGCCAGCAGCAAATCCACGGATACGCAGTATTTT,CASSKSTDTQYF
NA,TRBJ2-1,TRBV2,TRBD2,TGTGCCAGCAGTGAACGACTAGCGGACAATGAGCAGTTCTTC,CASSERLADNEQFF
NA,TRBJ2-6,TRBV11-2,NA,TGTGCCAGCAGCTTAGATGGGTTGACCCGCGGTAGCTCTGGGGCCAACGTCCTGACTTTC,CASSLDGLTRGSSGANVLTF
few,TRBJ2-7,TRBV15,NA,TGTGCCACCAGCAGTCAATCCGGGACAACCGTAACCTACGAGCAGTACTTC,CATSSQSGTTVTYEQYF
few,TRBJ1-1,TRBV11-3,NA,TGTGCCAGCAGCCCTGGAGGGGGCACTGAAGCTTTCTTT,CASSPGGGTEAFF
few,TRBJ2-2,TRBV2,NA,TGTGCCAGCACCACCTGGACAGTCACCGGGGAGCTGTTTTTT,CASTTWTVTGELFF
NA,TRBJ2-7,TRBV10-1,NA,TGCGCCAGCAGTGATGCTCCAAGGACCCCTTACGAGCAGTACTTC,CASSDAPRTPYEQYF
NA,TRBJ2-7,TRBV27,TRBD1,TGTGCCAGCAGTCTTCGACAGGGCCCCTACGAGCAGTACTTC,CASSLRQGPYEQYF
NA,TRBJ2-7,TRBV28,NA,TGTGCCAGCAGTCAGGGGGGTAGGGACACCTACTTC,CASSQGGRDTYF
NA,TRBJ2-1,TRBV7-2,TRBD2,TGTGCCAGCAGCCCTACTAGCGGGGGGCGGCGTGAGCAGTTCTTC,CASSPTSGGRREQFF
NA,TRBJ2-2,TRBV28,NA,TGTGCCAGCAGTTTCAAGATAGGGATCAGCGGGGAGCTGTTTTTT,CASSFKIGISGELFF
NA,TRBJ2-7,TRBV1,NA,TGCACCAGCAGCCAAGACTCAATTATGACTAGCGGTCTATACGAGCAGTACTTC,CTSSQDSIMTSGLYEQYF
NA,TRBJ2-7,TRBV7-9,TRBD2,TGTGCCAGCAGGGATAGCGGGAGTGGGTTTTACGAGCAGTACTTC,CASRDSGSGFYEQYF
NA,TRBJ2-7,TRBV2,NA,TGTGCCAGCAGTGAGTGGACAGACCCCAGGGACGAGCAGTACTTC,CASSEWTDPRDEQYF
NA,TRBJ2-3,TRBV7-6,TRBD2,TGTGCCAGCAGTTGGACTAGCGGGAGTCAAGATACGCAGTATTTT,CASSWTSGSQDTQYF
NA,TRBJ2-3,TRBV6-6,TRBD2,TGTGCCAGCAGTTCTAGCGGGGTGGCGCAGTATTTT,CASSSSGVAQYF
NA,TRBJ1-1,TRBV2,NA,TGTGCCAGCAGTGTGGGGCAGACTCTCACTGAAGCTTTCTTT,CASSVGQTLTEAFF
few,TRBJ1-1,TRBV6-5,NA,TGTGCCAGCAGGAGGTTGGGAGGGAACACTGAAGCTTTCTTT,CASRRLGGNTEAFF
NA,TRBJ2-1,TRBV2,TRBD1,TGTGCCAGCAGCACAGGGGAATTCAATGAGCAGTTCTTC,CASSTGEFNEQFF
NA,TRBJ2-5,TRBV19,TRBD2,TGTGCCAGTAGTATTTGGTCTAGCGGAACCAGGGAGACCCAGTACTTC,CASSIWSSGTRETQYF
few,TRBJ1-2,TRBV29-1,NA,TGCAGCGTTTTGGGGTACTATGGCTACACCTTC,CSVLGYYGYTF
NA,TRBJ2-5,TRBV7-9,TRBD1,TGTGCCAGCAGCTTAAGGGGGCAGACCCAAGAGACCCAGTACTTC,CASSLRGQTQETQYF
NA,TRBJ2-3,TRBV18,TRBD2,TGTGCCAGCACCTCAGACCTGGCGGGGGCAGATACGCAGTATTTT,CASTSDLAGADTQYF
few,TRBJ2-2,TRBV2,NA,TGTGCCAGCAGTCGCAGGGCCGGGGAGCTGTTTTTT,CASSRRAGELFF